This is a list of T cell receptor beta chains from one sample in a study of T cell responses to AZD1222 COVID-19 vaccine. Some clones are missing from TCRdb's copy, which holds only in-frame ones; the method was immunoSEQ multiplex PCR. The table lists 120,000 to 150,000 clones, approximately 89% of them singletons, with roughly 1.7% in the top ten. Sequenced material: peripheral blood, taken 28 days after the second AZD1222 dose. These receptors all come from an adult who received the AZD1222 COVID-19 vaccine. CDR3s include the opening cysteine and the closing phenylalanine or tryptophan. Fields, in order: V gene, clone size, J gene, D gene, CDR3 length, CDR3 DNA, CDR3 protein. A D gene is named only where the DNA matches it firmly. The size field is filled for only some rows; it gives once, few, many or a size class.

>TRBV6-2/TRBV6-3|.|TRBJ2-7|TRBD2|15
TGTGCCAGCAGTAGTAGCGGGAGTTTGGCCTACGAGCAGTACTTC
CASSSSGSLAYEQYF
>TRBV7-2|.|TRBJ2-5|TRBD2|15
TGTGCCAGCAGCTTAGTGGGAGGGCTCCAAGAGACCCAGTACTTC
CASSLVGGLQETQYF
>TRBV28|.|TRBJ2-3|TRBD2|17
TGTGCCAGCAGTTTACCTAGCGGGAGGCCCTACACAGATACGCAGTATTTT
CASSLPSGRPYTDTQYF
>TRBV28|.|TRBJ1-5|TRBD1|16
TGTGCCAGCACCCAGGGGGCAGGGGATGGCAATCAGCCCCAGCATTTT
CASTQGAGDGNQPQHF
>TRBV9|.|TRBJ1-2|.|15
TGTGCCAGCAGCAAACAGGACGGAACGGCGTATGGCTACACCTTC
CASSKQDGTAYGYTF
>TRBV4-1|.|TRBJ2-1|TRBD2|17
TGCGCCAGCAGCCCACTCTTGAAGCGGGAGGGCCGGGGTGAGCAGTTCTTC
CASSPLLKREGRGEQFF
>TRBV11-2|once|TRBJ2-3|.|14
TGTGCCAGCAGCTTAGCGGGTCTAACAGATACGCAGTATTTT
CASSLAGLTDTQYF
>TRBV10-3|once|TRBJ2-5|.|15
TGTGCCATCAGTGATATGCCCCACGGCAGCGAGACCCAGTACTTC
CAISDMPHGSETQYF
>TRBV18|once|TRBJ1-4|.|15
TGTGCCAGCTCACTTATGGGGGGCTCCACGGAAAAACTGTTTTTT
CASSLMGGSTEKLFF
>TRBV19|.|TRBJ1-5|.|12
TGTGCCAGTAGTATGAGCAATCAGCCCCAGCATTTT
CASSMSNQPQHF
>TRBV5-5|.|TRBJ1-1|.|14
TGTGCCAGCAGCTTGTTAGGGGGAGATACTGAAGCTTTCTTT
CASSLLGGDTEAFF
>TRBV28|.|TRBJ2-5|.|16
TGTGCCAGCAGTTTATGGGAGGGGGACAGAAAAGAGACCCAGTACTTC
CASSLWEGDRKETQYF